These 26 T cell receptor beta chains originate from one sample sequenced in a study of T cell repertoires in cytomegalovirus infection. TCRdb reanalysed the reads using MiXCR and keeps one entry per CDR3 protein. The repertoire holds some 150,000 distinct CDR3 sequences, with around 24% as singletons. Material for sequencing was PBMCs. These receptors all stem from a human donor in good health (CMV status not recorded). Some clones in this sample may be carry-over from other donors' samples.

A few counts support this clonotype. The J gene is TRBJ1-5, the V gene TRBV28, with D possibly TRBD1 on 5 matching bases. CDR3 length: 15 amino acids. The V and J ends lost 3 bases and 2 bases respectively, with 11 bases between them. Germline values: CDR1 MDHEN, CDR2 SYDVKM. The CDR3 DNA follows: TGTGCCAGCAGTTTTCAGGGTGGGGGCAATCAGCCCCAGCATTTT. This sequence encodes CASSFQGGGNQPQHF.

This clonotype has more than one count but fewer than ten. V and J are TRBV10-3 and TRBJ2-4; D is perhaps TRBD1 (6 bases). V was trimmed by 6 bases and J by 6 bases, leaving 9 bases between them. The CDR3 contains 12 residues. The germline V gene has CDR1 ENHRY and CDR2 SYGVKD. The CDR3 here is CAISGDTNIQYF. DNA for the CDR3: TGTGCCATCAGCGGGGACACAAACATTCAGTACTTC.

CDR3 loop: CASSQALGRANYGYTF. CDR3 coding DNA: TGTGCCAGCAGCCAAGCGCTGGGGAGAGCTAACTATGGCTACACCTTC. The rearrangement links TRBV6-2 or TRBV6-3 to TRBJ1-2; no firm D call. The germline V and J ends were trimmed by 6 bases and 0 bases, with 17 bases remaining between them. The CDR3 has 16 residues. Germline CDR1 is MNHEY and CDR2 is SVGEGT.

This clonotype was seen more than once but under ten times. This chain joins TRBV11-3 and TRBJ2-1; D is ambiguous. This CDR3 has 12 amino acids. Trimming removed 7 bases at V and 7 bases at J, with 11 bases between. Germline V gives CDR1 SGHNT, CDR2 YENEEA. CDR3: CASTVPKNEQFF. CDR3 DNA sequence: TGTGCCAGCACCGTACCCAAGAATGAGCAGTTCTTC.

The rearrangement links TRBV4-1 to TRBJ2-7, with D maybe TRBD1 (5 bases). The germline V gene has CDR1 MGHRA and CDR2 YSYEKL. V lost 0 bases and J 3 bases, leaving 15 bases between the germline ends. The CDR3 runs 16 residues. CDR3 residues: CASSQEPGPTGYEQYF. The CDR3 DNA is TGCGCCAGCAGCCAAGAGCCAGGGCCTACGGGCTACGAGCAGTACTTC.

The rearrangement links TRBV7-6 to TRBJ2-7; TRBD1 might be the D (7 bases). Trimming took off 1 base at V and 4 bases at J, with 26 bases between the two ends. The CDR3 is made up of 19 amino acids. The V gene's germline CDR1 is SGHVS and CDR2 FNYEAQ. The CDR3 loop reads CASSLVSNPGQRAPYEQYF. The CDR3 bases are TGTGCCAGCAGCTTAGTTTCTAATCCGGGACAGCGGGCTCCGTACGAGCAGTACTTC.

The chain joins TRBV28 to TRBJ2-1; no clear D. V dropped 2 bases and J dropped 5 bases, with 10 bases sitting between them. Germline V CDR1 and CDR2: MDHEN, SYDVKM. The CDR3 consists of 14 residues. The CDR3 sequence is CASSLGYADNEQFF. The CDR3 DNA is TGTGCCAGCAGTTTAGGGTACGCCGACAATGAGCAGTTCTTC.

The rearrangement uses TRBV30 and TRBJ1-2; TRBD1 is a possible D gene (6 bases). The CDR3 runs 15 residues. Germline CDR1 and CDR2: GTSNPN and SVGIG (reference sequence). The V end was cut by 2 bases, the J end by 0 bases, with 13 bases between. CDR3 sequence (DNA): TGTGCCTGGAGTTCGACAGGACTAGCTAACTATGGCTACACCTTC. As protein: CAWSSTGLANYGYTF.

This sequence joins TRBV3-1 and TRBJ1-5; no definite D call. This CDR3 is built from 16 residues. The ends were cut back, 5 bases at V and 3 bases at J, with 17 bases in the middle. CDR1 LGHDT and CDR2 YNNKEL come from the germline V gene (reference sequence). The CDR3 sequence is CASSAGPTSANQPQHF. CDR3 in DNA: TGTGCCAGCAGCGCCGGACCCACAAGCGCCAATCAGCCCCAGCATTTT. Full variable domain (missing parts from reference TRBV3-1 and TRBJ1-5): DTAVSQTPKYLVTQMGNDKSIKCEQNLGHDTMYWYKQDSKKFLKIMFSYNNKELIINETVPNRFSPKSPDKAHLNLHINSLELGDSAVYFCASSAGPTSANQPQHFGDGTRLSIL.

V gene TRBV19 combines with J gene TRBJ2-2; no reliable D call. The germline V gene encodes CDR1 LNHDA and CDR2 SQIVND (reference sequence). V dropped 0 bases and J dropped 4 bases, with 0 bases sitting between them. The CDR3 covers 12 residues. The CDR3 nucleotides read TGTGCCAGTAGTATAGACACCGGGGAGCTGTTTTTT. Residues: CASSIDTGELFF.

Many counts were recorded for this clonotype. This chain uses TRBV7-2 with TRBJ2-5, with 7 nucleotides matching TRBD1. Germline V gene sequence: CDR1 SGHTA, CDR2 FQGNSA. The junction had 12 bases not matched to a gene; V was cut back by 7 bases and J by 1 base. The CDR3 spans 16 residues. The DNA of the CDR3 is TGTGCCAGCAAACCTTTCTACGGACAGGTCCAAGAGACCCAGTACTTC. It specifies CASKPFYGQVQETQYF.

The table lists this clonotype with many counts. The CDR3 region has the DNA TGTGCCAGCAGCACACCTAGCGGGAGGGCTGACAATGAGCAGTTCTTC. It encodes CASSTPSGRADNEQFF. The chain couples TRBV11-2 to TRBJ2-1, with TRBD2 identical over 12 bases. This CDR3 is 16 amino acids long. The junction had 7 bases not matched to a gene; V was cut back by 5 bases and J by 5 bases. Germline CDR1 reads SGHAT; CDR2 reads FQNNGV.

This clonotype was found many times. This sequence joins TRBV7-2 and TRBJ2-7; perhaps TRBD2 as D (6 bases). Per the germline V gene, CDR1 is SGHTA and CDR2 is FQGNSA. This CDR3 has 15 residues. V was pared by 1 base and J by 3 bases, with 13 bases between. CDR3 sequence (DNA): TGTGCCAGCAGCTTAGAGGGTAGCGGCGGCTACGAGCAGTACTTC. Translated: CASSLEGSGGYEQYF.

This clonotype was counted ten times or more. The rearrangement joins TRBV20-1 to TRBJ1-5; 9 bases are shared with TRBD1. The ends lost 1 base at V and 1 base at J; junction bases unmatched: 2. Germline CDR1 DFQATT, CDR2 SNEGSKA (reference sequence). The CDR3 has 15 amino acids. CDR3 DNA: TGCAGTGCTAGAGGGGGGACAGGGAGCAATCAGCCCCAGCATTTT. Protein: CSARGGTGSNQPQHF.

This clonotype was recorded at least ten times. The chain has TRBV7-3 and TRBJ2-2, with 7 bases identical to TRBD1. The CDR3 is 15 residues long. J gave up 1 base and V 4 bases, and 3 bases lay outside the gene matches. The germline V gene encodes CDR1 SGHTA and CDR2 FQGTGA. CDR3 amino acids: CASSSRGKNTGELFF. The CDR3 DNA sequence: TGTGCCAGCAGCTCCAGGGGGAAGAACACCGGGGAGCTGTTTTTT.

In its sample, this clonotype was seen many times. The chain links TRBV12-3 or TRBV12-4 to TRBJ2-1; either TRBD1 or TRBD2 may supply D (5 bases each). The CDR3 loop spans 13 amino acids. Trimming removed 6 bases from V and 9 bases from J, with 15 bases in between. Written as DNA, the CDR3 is TGTGCCAGCAGATACGGGACCGTCGGTGAGCAGTTCTTC. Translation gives CASRYGTVGEQFF.

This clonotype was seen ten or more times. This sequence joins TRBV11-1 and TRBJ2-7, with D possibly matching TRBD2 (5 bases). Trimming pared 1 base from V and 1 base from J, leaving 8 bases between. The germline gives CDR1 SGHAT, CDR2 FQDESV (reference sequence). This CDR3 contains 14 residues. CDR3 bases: TGTGCCAGCAGCTTAGTTCCGGGATCCTACGAGCAGTACTTC. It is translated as CASSLVPGSYEQYF.

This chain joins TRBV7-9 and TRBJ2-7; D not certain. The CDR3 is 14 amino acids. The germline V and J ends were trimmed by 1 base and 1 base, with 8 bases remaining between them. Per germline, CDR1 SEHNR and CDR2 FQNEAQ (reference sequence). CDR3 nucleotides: TGTGCCAGCAGCTTAGGTACCATTTCCTACGAGCAGTACTTC. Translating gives CASSLGTISYEQYF. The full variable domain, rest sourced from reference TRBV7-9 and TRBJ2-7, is DTGVSQNPRHKITKRGQNVTFRCDPISEHNRLYWYRQTLGQGPEFLTYFQNEAQLEKSRLLSDRFSAERPKGSFSTLEIQRTEQGDSAMYLCASSLGTISYEQYFGPGTRLTVT.

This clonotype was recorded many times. Here the CDR3 DNA reads TGTGCCAGCAGCCACGGACGGGAAAACACTGAAGCTTTCTTT. Amino acids: CASSHGRENTEAFF. The V gene is TRBV7-2, the J gene TRBJ1-1; D is unclear. The length of the CDR3 is 14 residues. The germline V gene encodes CDR1 SGHTA and CDR2 FQGNSA. Trimming stripped 5 bases from V and 2 bases from J, with 12 bases between.

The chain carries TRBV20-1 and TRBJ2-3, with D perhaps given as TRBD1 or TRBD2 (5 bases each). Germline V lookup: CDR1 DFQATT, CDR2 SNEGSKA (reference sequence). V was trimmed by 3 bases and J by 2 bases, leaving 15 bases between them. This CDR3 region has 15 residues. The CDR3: CSARSGTVITDTQYF. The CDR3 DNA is TGCAGTGCTAGGTCAGGGACGGTGATCACAGATACGCAGTATTTT.

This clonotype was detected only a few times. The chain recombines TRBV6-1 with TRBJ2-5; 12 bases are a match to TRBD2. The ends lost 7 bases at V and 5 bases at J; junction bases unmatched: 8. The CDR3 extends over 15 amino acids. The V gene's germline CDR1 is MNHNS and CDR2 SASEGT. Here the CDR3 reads CASTRASGGAETQYF. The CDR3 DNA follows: TGTGCCAGCACCCGGGCTAGCGGGGGGGCGGAGACCCAGTACTTC.

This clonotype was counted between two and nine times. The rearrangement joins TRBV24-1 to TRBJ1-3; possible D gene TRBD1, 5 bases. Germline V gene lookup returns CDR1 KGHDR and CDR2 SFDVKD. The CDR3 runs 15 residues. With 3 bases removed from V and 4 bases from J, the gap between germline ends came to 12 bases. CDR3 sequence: CATSDPGTGGNTIYF. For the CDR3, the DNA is TGTGCCACCAGTGATCCAGGGACCGGAGGAAACACCATATATTTT.

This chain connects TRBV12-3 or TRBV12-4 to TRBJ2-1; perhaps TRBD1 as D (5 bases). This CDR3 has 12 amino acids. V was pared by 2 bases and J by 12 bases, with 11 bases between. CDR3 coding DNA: TGTGCCAGCAGTTTACTGGCGACAGCGCAGTTCTTC. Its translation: CASSLLATAQFF.

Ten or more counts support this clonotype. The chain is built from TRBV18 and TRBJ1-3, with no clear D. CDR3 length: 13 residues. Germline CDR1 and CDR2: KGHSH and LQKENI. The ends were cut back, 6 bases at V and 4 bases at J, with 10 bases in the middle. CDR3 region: CASSLTEGNTIYF. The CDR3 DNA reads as TGTGCCAGCTCCCTCACAGAAGGAAACACCATATATTTT.

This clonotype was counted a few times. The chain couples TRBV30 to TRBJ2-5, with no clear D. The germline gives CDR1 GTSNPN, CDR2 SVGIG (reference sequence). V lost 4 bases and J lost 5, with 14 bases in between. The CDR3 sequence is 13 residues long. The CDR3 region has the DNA TGTGCCTGGACCCGGCGAGTTGCGGAGACCCAGTACTTC. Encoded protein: CAWTRRVAETQYF.

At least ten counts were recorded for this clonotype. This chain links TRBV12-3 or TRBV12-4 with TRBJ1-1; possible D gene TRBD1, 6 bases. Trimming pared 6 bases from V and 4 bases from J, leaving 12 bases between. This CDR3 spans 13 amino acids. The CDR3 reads CASSQEQGTEAFF. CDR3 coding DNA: TGTGCCAGCAGCCAAGAACAGGGCACTGAAGCTTTCTTT.